A selection of T cell receptor beta chains follows, all from one sample in a study of identical twins. MiXCR was run by TCRdb on the 5' RACE reads, yielding one entry per CDR3 protein. The data hold around 470,000 distinct CDR3 sequences, with approximately 14% observed a single time. These data are also associated with another study on yellow fever vaccine responses in identical twins.

The sequenced material came from CD4+ T cells sorted from blood. The receptors here all came from a woman between 18 and 29 years old in good health. Both conserved end residues are part of each CDR3. The order of the fields is CDR3 length, J gene, V gene, clone size, D gene, CDR3 DNA, CDR3 protein. D genes are given only for firm matches. Only part of the rows carry a size: once, few, many, or a class if the clone is expanded.

>16|TRBJ2-1|TRBV29-1|-|-
TGCAGCGTATTGGGGCTAGCGATGGAAGGGGGCGATGAGCAGTTCTTC
CSVLGLAMEGGDEQFF
>12|TRBJ1-3|TRBV12-3/TRBV12-4|-|-
TGTGCCAGCAGCCCCCATGGAAACACCATATATTTT
CASSPHGNTIYF
>17|TRBJ2-7|TRBV20-1|-|TRBD2
TGCAGTGCTAGAGGAATAGGTGGCCTAGCGGGGGCCTACGAGCAGTACTTC
CSARGIGGLAGAYEQYF
>18|TRBJ2-7|TRBV4-3|few|TRBD2
TGCGCCAGCAGCCAAGTGGTACTAGCGGGGGAGGCTACCTACGAGCAGTACTTC
CASSQVVLAGEATYEQYF
>15|TRBJ1-2|TRBV18|-|-
TGTGCCAGCTCACCACTTGACAGGAATGAAGGGGGCTACACCTTC
CASSPLDRNEGGYTF
>11|TRBJ2-1|TRBV18|few|-
TGTGCCAGCTCACAGCAGCGGGACAGCCAGTTC
CASSQQRDSQF
>13|TRBJ1-5|TRBV4-1|-|-
TGCGCCAGCAGCCAAGCGGGGGTTCAGCCCCAGCATTTT
CASSQAGVQPQHF
>15|TRBJ1-1|TRBV12-3/TRBV12-4|-|TRBD1
TGTGCCAGCAGTTTCTTGGACAGGGTAGGCACTGAAGCTTTCTTT
CASSFLDRVGTEAFF
>15|TRBJ2-1|TRBV5-1|few|TRBD1
TGCGCCAGCAGCTTGTTTCAGGGGGAGTACAATGAGCAGTTCTTC
CASSLFQGEYNEQFF
>15|TRBJ2-2|TRBV28|few|TRBD1
TGTGCCAGCGCAGGGACAGGGCGGTCCGCCGGGGAGCTGTTTTTT
CASAGTGRSAGELFF
>11|TRBJ2-1|TRBV20-1|-|TRBD2
TGCAGTGCACATAGCGGGAGGGAGCAGTTCTTC
CSAHSGREQFF
>15|TRBJ2-6|TRBV12-3/TRBV12-4|-|-
TGTGCCAGCAGTTTAGAACAGTCTGGGGCCAACGTCCTGACTTTC
CASSLEQSGANVLTF
>16|TRBJ1-5|TRBV6-1|few|-
TGTGCCAGCAGCTTCTTAGGGGTCTCGGGCAATCAGCCCCAGCATTTT
CASSFLGVSGNQPQHF
>14|TRBJ2-3|TRBV19|-|-
TGTGCCACCAACCCCCGGGACCGGCCAGATACGCAGTATTTT
CATNPRDRPDTQYF
>14|TRBJ1-4|TRBV4-2|few|-
TGTGCCAGCAGCCCGGGGGGTCTGGGTGAAAAACTGTTTTTT
CASSPGGLGEKLFF
>16|TRBJ2-2|TRBV12-3/TRBV12-4|many|-
TGTGCCAGCACCCCCCGACTAAAGACGAACACCGGGGAGCTGTTTTTT
CASTPRLKTNTGELFF
>11|TRBJ2-5|TRBV20-1|few|-
TGCAGTGAAAAGTACCAAGAGACCCAGTACTTC
CSEKYQETQYF
>16|TRBJ1-4|TRBV6-2/TRBV6-3|few|TRBD1
TGTGCCAGCAGTAACCGACCGGGACAGCATAATGAAAAACTGTTTTTT
CASSNRPGQHNEKLFF
>15|TRBJ1-1|TRBV5-1|few|-
TGCGCCAGCAGCTTGGGGCACAGGGTCTACACTGAAGCTTTCTTT
CASSLGHRVYTEAFF
>14|TRBJ2-2|TRBV2|few|TRBD2
TGTGCCAGCCAGAGCGGGAGGCCGACCGGGGAGCTGTTTTTT
CASQSGRPTGELFF
>11|TRBJ2-3|TRBV28|-|-
TGTGCCAGCTCCGACGTTGGTACGCAGTATTTT
CASSDVGTQYF
>12|TRBJ2-3|TRBV7-9|-|-
TGTGCCAGCAGGGCTACAGGTGACACGCAGTATTTT
CASRATGDTQYF
>14|TRBJ2-3|TRBV7-9|-|TRBD1
TGTGCCAGCAGCCCTTCAGGGGGTAGCGATACGCAGTATTTT
CASSPSGGSDTQYF